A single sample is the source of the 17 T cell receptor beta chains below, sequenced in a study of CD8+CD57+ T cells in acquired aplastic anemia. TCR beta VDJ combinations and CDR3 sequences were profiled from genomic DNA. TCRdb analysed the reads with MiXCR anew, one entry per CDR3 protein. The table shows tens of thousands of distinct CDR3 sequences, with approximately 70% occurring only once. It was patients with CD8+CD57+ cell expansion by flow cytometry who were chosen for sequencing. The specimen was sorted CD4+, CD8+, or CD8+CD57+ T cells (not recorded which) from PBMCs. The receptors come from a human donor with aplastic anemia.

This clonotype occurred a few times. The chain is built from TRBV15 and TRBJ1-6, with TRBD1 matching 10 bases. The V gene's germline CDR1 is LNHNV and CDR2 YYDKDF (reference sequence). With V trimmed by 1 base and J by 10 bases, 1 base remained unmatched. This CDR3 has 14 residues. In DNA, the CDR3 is TGTGCCACCAGCAGAGGGGGACAGGGGTCACCCCTCCACTTT. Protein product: CATSRGGQGSPLHF.

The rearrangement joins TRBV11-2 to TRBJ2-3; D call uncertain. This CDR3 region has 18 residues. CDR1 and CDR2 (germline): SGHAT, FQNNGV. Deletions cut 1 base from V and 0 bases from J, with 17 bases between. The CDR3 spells CASSLGYERDTSTDTQYF. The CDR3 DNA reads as TGTGCCAGCAGCTTAGGTTACGAGCGTGATACTAGCACAGATACGCAGTATTTT.

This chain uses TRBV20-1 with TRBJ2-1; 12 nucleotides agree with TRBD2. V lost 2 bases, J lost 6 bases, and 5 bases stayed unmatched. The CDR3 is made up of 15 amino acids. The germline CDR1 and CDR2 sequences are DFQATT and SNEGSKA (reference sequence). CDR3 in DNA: TGCAGTGCTAGAATGGGACTAGCGGGTCTCAATGAGCAGTTCTTC. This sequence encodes CSARMGLAGLNEQFF.

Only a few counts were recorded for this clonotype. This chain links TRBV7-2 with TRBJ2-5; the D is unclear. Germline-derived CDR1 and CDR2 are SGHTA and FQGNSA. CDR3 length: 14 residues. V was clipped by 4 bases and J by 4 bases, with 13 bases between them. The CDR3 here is CASSSIQGRETQYF. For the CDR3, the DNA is TGTGCCAGCAGCTCCATACAAGGCAGAGAGACCCAGTACTTC.

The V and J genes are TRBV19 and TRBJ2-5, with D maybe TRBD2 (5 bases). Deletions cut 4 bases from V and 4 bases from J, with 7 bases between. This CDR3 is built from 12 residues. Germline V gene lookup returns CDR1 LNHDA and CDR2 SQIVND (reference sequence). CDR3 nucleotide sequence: TGTGCCAGTAGTAAGGGAGTAGAGACCCAGTACTTC. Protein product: CASSKGVETQYF.

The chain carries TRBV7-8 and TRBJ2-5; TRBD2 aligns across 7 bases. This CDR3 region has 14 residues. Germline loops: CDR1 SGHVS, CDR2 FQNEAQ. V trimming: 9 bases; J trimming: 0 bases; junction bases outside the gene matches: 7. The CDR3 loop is CASLAGRDQETQYF. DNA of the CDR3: TGTGCCAGTTTAGCGGGCCGTGACCAAGAGACCCAGTACTTC.

This chain's CDR3 is CASREGTGTDTQYF. Here the CDR3 DNA reads TGTGCCAGCAGGGAAGGGACTGGCACAGATACGCAGTATTTT. V is TRBV7-2 and J is TRBJ2-3; D might be TRBD2 (6 bases). This CDR3 spans 14 amino acids. V was cut by 6 bases and J by 1 base, with 11 bases left in between. CDR1 is SGHTA and CDR2 is FQGNSA in the germline V gene. The entire variable domain, with the rest obtained from reference TRBV7-2 and TRBJ2-3, is as follows: GAGVSQSPSNKVTEKGKDVELRCDPISGHTALYWYRQSLGQGLEFLIYFQGNSAPDKSGLPSDRFSAERTGGSVSTLTIQRTQQEDSAVYLCASREGTGTDTQYFGPGTRLTVL.

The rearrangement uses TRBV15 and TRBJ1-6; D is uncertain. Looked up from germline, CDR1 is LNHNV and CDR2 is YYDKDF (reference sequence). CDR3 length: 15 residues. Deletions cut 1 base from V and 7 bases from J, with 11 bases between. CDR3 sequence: CATSRGPSRNSPLHF. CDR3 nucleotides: TGTGCCACCAGCAGAGGGCCCTCACGGAATTCACCCCTCCACTTT.

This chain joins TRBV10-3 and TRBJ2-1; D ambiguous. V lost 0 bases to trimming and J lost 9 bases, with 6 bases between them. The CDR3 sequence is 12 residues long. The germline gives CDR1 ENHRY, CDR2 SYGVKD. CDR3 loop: CAISESTGEQFF. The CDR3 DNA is TGTGCCATCAGTGAGTCTACCGGTGAGCAGTTCTTC.

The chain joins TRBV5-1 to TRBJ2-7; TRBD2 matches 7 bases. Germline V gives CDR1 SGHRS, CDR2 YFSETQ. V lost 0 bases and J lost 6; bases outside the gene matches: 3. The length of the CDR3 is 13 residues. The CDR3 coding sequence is TGCGCCAGCAGCTTGGGCGGGGGTGTCGAGCAGTACTTC. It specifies CASSLGGGVEQYF.

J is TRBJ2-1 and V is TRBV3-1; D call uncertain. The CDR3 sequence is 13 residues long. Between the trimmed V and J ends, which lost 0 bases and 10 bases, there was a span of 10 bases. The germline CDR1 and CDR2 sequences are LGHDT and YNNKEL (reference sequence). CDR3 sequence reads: CASSQDSLFEQFF. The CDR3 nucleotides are TGTGCCAGCAGCCAAGATAGCCTGTTCGAGCAGTTCTTC.

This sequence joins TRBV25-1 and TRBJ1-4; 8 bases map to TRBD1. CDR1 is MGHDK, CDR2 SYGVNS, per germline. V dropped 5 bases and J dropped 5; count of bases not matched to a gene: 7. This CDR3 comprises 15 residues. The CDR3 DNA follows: TGTGCCAGCAGTCGGACAGGGTTGGCGAATGAAAAACTGTTTTTT. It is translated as CASSRTGLANEKLFF. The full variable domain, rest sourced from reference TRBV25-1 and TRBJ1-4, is EADIYQTPRYLVIGTGKKITLECSQTMGHDKMYWYQQDPGMELHLIHYSYGVNSTEKGDLSSESTVSRIRTEHFPLTLESARPSHTSQYLCASSRTGLANEKLFFGSGTQLSVL.

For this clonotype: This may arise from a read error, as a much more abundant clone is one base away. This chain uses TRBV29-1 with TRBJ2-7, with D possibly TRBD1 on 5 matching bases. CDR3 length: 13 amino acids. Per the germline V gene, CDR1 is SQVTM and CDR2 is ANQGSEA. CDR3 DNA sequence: TGCAGCGCCCTTGGACACCTCTCCTACGAGCGGTACTTC. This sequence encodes CSALGHLSYERYF.

CDR3 sequence: CAREGWGTSATGVHEQYF. In DNA, the CDR3 is TGTGCCAGGGAGGGCTGGGGGACTAGCGCCACAGGGGTCCACGAGCAGTACTTC. The J gene is TRBJ2-7, the V gene TRBV3-1; 10 bases line up with TRBD2. V was clipped by 9 bases and J by 5 bases; unmatched bases: 22. CDR1 and CDR2 from the germline V gene are LGHDT and YNNKEL (reference sequence). This CDR3 contains 18 residues.

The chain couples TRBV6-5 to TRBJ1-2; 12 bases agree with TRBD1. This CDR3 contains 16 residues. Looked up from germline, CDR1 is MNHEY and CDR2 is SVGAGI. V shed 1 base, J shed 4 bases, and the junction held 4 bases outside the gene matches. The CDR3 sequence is CASSYFQGQGAYGYTF. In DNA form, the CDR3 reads TGTGCCAGCAGTTACTTTCAGGGACAGGGGGCCTATGGCTACACCTTC.

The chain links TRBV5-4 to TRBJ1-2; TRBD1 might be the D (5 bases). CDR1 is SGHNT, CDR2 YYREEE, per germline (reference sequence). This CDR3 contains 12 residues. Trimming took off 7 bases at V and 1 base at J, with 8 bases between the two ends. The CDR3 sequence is CASSDSNYGYTF. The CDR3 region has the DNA TGTGCCAGCTCCGACAGTAACTATGGCTACACCTTC.

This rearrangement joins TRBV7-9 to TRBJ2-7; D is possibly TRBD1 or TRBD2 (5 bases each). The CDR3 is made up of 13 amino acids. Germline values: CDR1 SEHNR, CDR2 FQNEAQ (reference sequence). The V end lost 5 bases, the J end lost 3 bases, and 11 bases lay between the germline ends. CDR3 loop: CASSHGAYYEQYF. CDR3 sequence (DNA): TGTGCCAGCAGCCACGGGGCTTACTACGAGCAGTACTTC. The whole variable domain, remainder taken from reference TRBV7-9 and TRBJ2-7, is DTGVSQNPRHKITKRGQNVTFRCDPISEHNRLYWYRQTLGQGPEFLTYFQNEAQLEKSRLLSDRFSAERPKGSFSTLEIQRTEQGDSAMYLCASSHGAYYEQYFGPGTRLTVT.